This T cell receptor (beta chain) was observed in a study of identical twins. Study-level results: Out-of-frame TCR alpha sharing observed in monozygotic twins exceeded model estimates.

The CDR3 has 15 residues. V lost 6 bases and J lost 4; bases outside the gene matches: 11. Via MiXCR, TCRdb re-called the 5' RACE reads, giving one row per CDR3 protein. The sample contains some 440,000 distinct CDR3 sequences, 20% to 25% of which appear only once. Concerning this clonotype: Its antigen is unidentified.

This sample was shared with a second study, whose subject was T cells expressing NK-cell markers. Per that paper: Seven sequenced donors out of eight were HCMV-seropositive, one seronegative. Several donors showed these clonotypes also leading the CD3+CD56-NKG2C+ fraction.

This clonotype was obtained from a woman between 18 and 30 years old in good health. Sequenced: CD4+ T cells sorted from blood. This sequence joins TRBV12-3 or TRBV12-4 and TRBJ1-1; TRBD1 matches at 7 bases. DNA of the CDR3: TGTGCCAGCAGAAAGCGAAGGGACAGTAGCACTGAAGCTTTCTTT. It translates to CASRKRRDSSTEAFF.